This TCR beta chain appears in the sequencing data of a study of cytomegalovirus exposure and HLA in healthy donors. General study results and limits: A later analysis found first-cohort TCR clusters tended to co-occur in the 120 validation repertoires.

The CDR3 totals 15 residues. Trimming cost V 8 bases and J 1 base, with 18 bases left between them. Looked up from germline, CDR1 is MNHNS and CDR2 is SASEGT. Sequencing used immunoSEQ multiplex PCR; TCRdb keeps in-frame clones, though not all of them. The table has tens of thousands of clones, 94% seen once. Details on this clone: The antigen is undetermined.

J is TRBJ2-7 and V is TRBV6-1, with a tentative D call TRBD2 (5 bases). Sequenced sample: PBMCs. The clonotype was recovered from a woman aged 18-29 years in good health and CMV-seronegative. CDR3 DNA: TGTGCCAGCCTTACTTTAGGACTGGGGTCCTACGAGCAGTACTTC. Protein sequence: CASLTLGLGSYEQYF.